The entry that follows covers one T cell receptor (beta chain) sequence. Its recognized antigen is unknown. The record has no base qualities; no much larger clone is one base away. The sample comes from a study of CD4 T cells in lung cancer (dated by TCRdb to the late 2010s). With respect to the entire study: In the study, blood T cells of NSCLC patients were screened for responses to candidate mutation-encoded neoepitopes, and neoantigen-specific CD4+ T-cell clones and TCRs were isolated. Tumor and non-adjacent lung tissue were obtained from a handful of patients undergoing curative-intent resections for stage I-III non-small cell lung cancer. The patients who underwent resection had lung adenocarcinoma or squamous cell carcinoma, were aged 60 to 69 when blood was donated, and were mostly former smokers. Treatments received by the patients before blood donation included platinum chemotherapy, and some patients received nivolumab or pembrolizumab. Deep sequencing of TCRB was used to follow the frequency of neoantigen-specific clonotypes in tumor resections, non-adjacent lung and cultured T-cell products. Broad study findings and their caveats: Some responses derived from blood might reflect in vitro priming of naive T cells or cross-reactivity instead of memory responses to the cancer.

The method behind the library was the immunoSEQ multiplex PCR assay. DNA was isolated with Qiagen DNeasy or QIAamp micro DNA kits and TCRB sequenced with the Adaptive Biotechnology human TCRB sequencing kit. An Illumina MiSeq was used to sequence the TCRB libraries. The study's own analysis went as follows. The kit provider's software was used to analyze TCRB sequence data, and Fisher's exact test was used to test clonotype templates for tumor enrichment. This immuneACCESS table, as held by TCRdb, lists in-frame sequences with V and J called but not all clones. Of the missing ones, under half trace to an unresolved V gene in checked studies; the others have no known cause. V, J and clone size are taken as reported in that table, and D and trimming were inferred from the DNA itself. In this sample the table shows fewer than 5,000 clones, around 74% of which occur a single time. The top ten clonotypes cover approximately 16% of the sample.

Looking up the germline V gene yields CDR1 SNHLY and CDR2 FYNNEI. Measured from the cysteine to the phenylalanine, the CDR3 is 13 residues long. Only the CDR3 DNA is retained, 39 bases long and in frame from the first base. V and J lose 4 bases and 0 bases, and a span of 6 bases separates them. Source material: lung tumor tissue. The sequence derives from a man in his sixties with non-small cell lung cancer. This chain joins TRBV2 to TRBJ2-5; no D gene can be assigned with confidence. The DNA sequence is as follows: TGTGCCAGCAGTGCACAGAACCAAGAGACCCAGTACTTC. Its translation is CASSAQNQETQYF.